Described below is a single T cell receptor beta chain sequence and its context. The CDR3 is 15 residues long. The ends were cut back, 6 bases at V and 2 bases at J, with 16 bases in the middle. Per the germline V gene, CDR1 is SEHNR and CDR2 is FQNEAQ (reference sequence). These data come from a study of OX40 agonist ivuxolimab in advanced cancers. Sequencing used immunoSEQ multiplex PCR; TCRdb keeps in-frame clones, though not all of them. Among 15,000 to 25,000 clones listed, about 70% were seen once. The sequences come from CD4+ or CD8+ T cells sorted from blood, collected in a trial of the OX40 agonist ivuxolimab. The chain employs TRBV7-9 and TRBJ1-2; no definite D call. The receptor comes from an adult with an advanced solid tumor such as melanoma, head and neck, liver or kidney cancer. The CDR3 region has the DNA TGTGCCAGCAGGGACGGGCGGGAGGTAAACTATGGCTACACCTTC. Encoded protein: CASRDGREVNYGYTF.